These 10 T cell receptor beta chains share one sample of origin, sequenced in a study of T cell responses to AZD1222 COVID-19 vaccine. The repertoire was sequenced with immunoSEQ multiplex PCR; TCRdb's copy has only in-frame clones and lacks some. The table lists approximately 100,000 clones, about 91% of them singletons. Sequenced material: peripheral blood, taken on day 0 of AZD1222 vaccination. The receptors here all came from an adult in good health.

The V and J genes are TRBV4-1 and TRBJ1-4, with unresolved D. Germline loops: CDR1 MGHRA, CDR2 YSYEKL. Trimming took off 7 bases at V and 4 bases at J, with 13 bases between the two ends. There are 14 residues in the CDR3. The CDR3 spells CASTSGHGNEKLFF. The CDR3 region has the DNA TGCGCCAGCACCTCGGGTCATGGTAATGAAAAACTGTTTTTT.

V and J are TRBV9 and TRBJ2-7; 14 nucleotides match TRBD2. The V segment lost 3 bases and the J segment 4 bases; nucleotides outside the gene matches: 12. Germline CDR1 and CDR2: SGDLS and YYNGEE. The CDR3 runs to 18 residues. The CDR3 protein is CASSASSGTSGSWYEQYF. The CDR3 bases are TGTGCCAGCAGCGCCTCCTCTGGGACTAGCGGGAGTTGGTACGAGCAGTACTTC.

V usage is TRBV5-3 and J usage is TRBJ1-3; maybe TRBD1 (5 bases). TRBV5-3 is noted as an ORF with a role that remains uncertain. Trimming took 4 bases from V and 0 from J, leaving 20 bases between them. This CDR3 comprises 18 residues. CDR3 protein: CARSLDSSEDGSGNTIYF. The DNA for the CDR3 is TGTGCCAGAAGCCTCGACAGTTCGGAGGATGGCTCTGGAAACACCATATATTTT.

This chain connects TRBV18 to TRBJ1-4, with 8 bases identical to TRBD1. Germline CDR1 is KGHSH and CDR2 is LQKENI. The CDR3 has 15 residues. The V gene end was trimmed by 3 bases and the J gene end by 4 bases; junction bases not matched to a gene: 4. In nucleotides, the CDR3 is TGTGCCAGCTCACCTAGACAGGGGAGTAATGAAAAACTGTTTTTT. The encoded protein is CASSPRQGSNEKLFF.

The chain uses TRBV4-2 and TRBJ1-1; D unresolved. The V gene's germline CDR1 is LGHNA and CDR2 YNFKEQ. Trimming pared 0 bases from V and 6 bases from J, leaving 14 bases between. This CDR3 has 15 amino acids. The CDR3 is CASSQDRGDWAEAFF. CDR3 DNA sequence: TGTGCCAGCAGCCAAGACCGGGGAGATTGGGCTGAAGCTTTCTTT.

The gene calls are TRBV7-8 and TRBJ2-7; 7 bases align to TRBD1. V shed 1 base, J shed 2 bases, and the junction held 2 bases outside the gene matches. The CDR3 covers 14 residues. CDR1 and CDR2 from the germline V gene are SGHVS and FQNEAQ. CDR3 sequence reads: CASSLEGTAYEQYF. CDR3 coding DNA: TGTGCCAGCAGCTTAGAGGGGACAGCCTACGAGCAGTACTTC.

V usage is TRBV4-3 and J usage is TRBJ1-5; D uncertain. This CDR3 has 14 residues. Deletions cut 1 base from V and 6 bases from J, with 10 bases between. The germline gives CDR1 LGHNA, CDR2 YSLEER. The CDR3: CASSQALGGQPQHF. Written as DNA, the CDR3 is TGCGCCAGCAGCCAAGCGTTGGGCGGTCAGCCCCAGCATTTT.

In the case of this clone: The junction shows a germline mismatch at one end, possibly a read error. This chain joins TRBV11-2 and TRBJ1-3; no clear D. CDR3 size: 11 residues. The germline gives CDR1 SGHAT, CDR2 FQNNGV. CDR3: CASSLEWAMTF. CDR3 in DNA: TGTGCCAGCAGCCTGGAGTGGGCGATGACTTTT.

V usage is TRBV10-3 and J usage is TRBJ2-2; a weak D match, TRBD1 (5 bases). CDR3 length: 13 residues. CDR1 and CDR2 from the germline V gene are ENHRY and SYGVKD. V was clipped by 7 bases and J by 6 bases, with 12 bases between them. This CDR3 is CAINLDRSGELFF. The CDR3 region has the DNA TGTGCCATCAACCTAGACAGATCCGGGGAGCTGTTTTTT.

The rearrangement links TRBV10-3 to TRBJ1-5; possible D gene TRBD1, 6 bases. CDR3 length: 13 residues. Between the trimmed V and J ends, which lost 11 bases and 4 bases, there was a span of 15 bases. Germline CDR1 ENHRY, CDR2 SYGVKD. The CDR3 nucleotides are TGTGCCGGGGCCCGACAGGCGAATCAGCCCCAGCATTTT. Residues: CAGARQANQPQHF.